These 17 T cell receptor beta chains were all obtained from the same sample, sequenced in a study of T cells expressing NK-cell markers. Each CDR3 protein gets one entry in TCRdb, which reprocessed the 5' RACE reads and gives no DNA. Its table lists fewer than 300,000 distinct CDR3 sequences. Sequencing input: blood T cells: a sorted CD56 or NKG2C T cell subset, CD4+ or CD8+ T cells, or bulk PBMC T cells (not recorded which). The receptor set was obtained from a woman aged 18-70 years in good health.

The V call is TRBV24-1, the J call TRBJ2-3; the TCRdb call, TRBD1, lacks DNA for checking. The length of the CDR3 is 15 residues. Germline V gene sequence: CDR1 KGHDR, CDR2 SFDVKD. The CDR3 sequence is CATSDAGTPTDTQYF.

This sequence joins TRBV25-1 and TRBJ1-2; TCRdb outputs TRBD1, but without DNA this stays unchecked. There are 14 residues in the CDR3. CDR1 and CDR2 from the germline V gene are MGHDK and SYGVNS. Here the CDR3 reads CASSSPRGDYGYTF.

This chain connects TRBV28 to TRBJ2-7; TCRdb's D gene call, TRBD1, goes unchecked for lack of DNA. There are 15 residues in the CDR3. CDR1 is MDHEN, CDR2 SYDVKM, per germline. CDR3 loop: CASSFGGRLPYEQYF.

V usage is TRBV20-1 and J usage is TRBJ2-4. The CDR3 runs to 12 residues. Germline V gene sequence: CDR1 DFQATT, CDR2 SNEGSKA (reference sequence). CDR3 sequence reads: CSARDEWNIQYF.

The chain has TRBV5-6 and TRBJ2-2; the TCRdb call, TRBD1, lacks DNA for checking. Germline V lookup: CDR1 SGHDT, CDR2 YYEEEE. The CDR3 is made up of 14 amino acids. CDR3: CARFGTGGTGELFF.

The CDR3 sequence: CASSEAVVGGGGYTF. This chain connects TRBV6-1 to TRBJ1-2; TCRdb reports TRBD1, a call that lacks DNA to check it against. Germline-derived CDR1 and CDR2 are MNHNS and SASEGT. The CDR3 covers 15 residues.

V usage is TRBV11-2 and J usage is TRBJ2-1. Germline loops: CDR1 SGHAT, CDR2 FQNNGV. This CDR3 region has 12 residues. The CDR3 protein is CASSLAGNEQFF. Full variable domain (outside the CDR3, taken from reference TRBV11-2 and TRBJ2-1): EAGVAQSPRYKIIEKRQSVAFWCNPISGHATLYWYQQILGQGPKLLIQFQNNGVVDDSQLPKDRFSAERLKGVDSTLKIQPAKLEDSAVYLCASSLAGNEQFFGPGTRLTVL.

This chain joins TRBV7-9 and TRBJ1-2. Per germline, CDR1 SEHNR and CDR2 FQNEAQ (reference sequence). CDR3 size: 13 residues. The CDR3 loop reads CASSSGSLGLPSF. Drawing the rest from reference TRBV7-9 and TRBJ1-2, the complete variable domain is DTGVSQNPRHKITKRGQNVTFRCDPISEHNRLYWYRQTLGQGPEFLTYFQNEAQLEKSRLLSDRFSAERPKGSFSTLEIQRTEQGDSAMYLCASSSGSLGLPSFGSGTRLTVV.

The chain carries TRBV6-5 and TRBJ2-7; the TRBD1 assignment by TCRdb is unverifiable without DNA. Germline-derived CDR1 and CDR2 are MNHEY and SVGAGI. The CDR3 sequence is 12 residues long. This CDR3 reads CASRDGSYEQYF.

The rearrangement joins TRBV9 to TRBJ2-4; the D gene TCRdb calls, TRBD1, cannot be checked with no DNA. Germline V gene lookup returns CDR1 SGDLS and CDR2 YYNGEE. The CDR3 is 17 residues long. CDR3 loop: CASSVGRGPLAKNIQYF.

V is TRBV29-1 and J is TRBJ2-4; TCRdb lists TRBD2, though no DNA is available to test this call. The germline gives CDR1 SQVTM, CDR2 ANQGSEA. CDR3 size: 12 residues. The CDR3 loop is CSVTGLADIQYF.

This rearrangement joins TRBV4-3 to TRBJ2-3; TCRdb picks TRBD1, but there is no DNA to check that call. The CDR3 covers 14 residues. In germline, CDR1 is LGHNA, CDR2 YSLEER. CDR3 region: CASSQERGKDTQYF.

The gene calls are TRBV18 and TRBJ2-2; TCRdb lists TRBD1, though no DNA is available to test this call. The CDR3 consists of 17 residues. The germline gives CDR1 KGHSH, CDR2 LQKENI. CDR3 residues: CASSYSPGPTSGGELFF.

The chain links TRBV7-3 to TRBJ2-2; TCRdb names TRBD1, which stays unverified in the absence of DNA. This CDR3 is 16 amino acids long. Germline V CDR1 and CDR2: SGHTA, FQGTGA. CDR3 region: CASSSVGPPNTGELFF.

The V and J genes are TRBV7-2 and TRBJ2-1; TCRdb returns TRBD1, unconfirmable since there is no DNA. There are 16 residues in the CDR3. Germline V CDR1 and CDR2: SGHTA, FQGNSA. This CDR3 is CASSSGGGTTYNEQFF.

V is TRBV12-3 or TRBV12-4 and J is TRBJ1-2. The CDR3 contains 14 residues. CDR3 sequence: CASSFLAWDYGYTF.

The chain employs TRBV4-2 and TRBJ2-7; the TCRdb call, TRBD1, lacks DNA for checking. This CDR3 comprises 14 residues. CDR1 LGHNA and CDR2 YNFKEQ come from the germline V gene. The CDR3 loop reads CASSRDDYSAEQYF.